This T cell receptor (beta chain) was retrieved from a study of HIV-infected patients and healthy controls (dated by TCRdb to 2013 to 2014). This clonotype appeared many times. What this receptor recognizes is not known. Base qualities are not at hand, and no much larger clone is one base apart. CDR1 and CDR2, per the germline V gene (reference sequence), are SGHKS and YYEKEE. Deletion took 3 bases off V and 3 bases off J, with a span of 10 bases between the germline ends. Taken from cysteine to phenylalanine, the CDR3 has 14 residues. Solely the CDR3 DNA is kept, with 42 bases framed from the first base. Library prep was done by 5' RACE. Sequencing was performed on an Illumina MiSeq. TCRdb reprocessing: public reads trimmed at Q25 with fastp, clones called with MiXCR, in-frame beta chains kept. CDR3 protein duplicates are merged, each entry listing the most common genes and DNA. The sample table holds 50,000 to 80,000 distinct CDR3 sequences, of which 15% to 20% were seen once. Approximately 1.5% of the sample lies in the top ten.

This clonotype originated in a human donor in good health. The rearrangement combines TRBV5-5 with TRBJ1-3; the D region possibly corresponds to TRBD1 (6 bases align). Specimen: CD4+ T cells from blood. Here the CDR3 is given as CASSSGQIGNTIYF. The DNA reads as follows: TGTGCCAGCAGCTCCGGACAGATTGGAAACACCATATATTTT. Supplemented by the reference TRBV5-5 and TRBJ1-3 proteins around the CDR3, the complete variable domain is DAGVTQSPTHLIKTRGQQVTLRCSPISGHKSVSWYQQVLGQGPQFIFQYYEKEERGRGNFPDRFSARQFPNYSSELNVNALLLGDSALYLCASSSGQIGNTIYFGEGSWLTVV.